The entry below gives a single T cell receptor beta chain sequence along with its context. Source study methods: Reference gene primer amplification gave estimated nucleated cell counts. The data were produced by immunoSEQ multiplex PCR, yet TCRdb's version contains in-frame clones alone and is incomplete. V and J calls and clone size are those listed in that table; D and trimming were worked out from the DNA. Seen here are around 250,000 clones, around nine tenths observed once, and the top ten hold approximately 10%. CDR3 length: 12 amino acids. Per the germline V gene, CDR1 is WSHSY and CDR2 is SAAADI. The germline V and J ends were trimmed by 8 bases and 3 bases, with 8 bases remaining between them. These data are taken from a study of blood T cell repertoires in COVID-19. Across the study: The samples span acute and convalescent COVID-19 from the United States, Italy and Spain. T cells, B-cell-depleted T cells, or PBMCs supplied cDNA or gDNA.

The V and J genes are TRBV10-2 and TRBJ2-1, with TRBD2 as a possible D gene (6 bases). The source is a man between 40 and 49 years old with active or convalescent COVID-19. The source material was peripheral blood. This CDR3 reads CASGGVYNEQFF. In DNA form, the CDR3 reads TGCGCCAGCGGCGGGGTCTACAATGAGCAGTTCTTC.